This T cell receptor (beta chain) emerged from a study of OX40 agonist ivuxolimab in advanced cancers. Study details: The patients received ivuxolimab by intravenous route every 2 weeks at 0.01 to 10 mg/kg.

Whole-study results and caveats: Relative to CD4+ cells, CD8+ T cells on average had more expanded clones. Among the lowest peripheral clonal expansion occurred in 0.1-3.0 mg/kg partial responders.

Blood was sampled at baseline, cycle 4 day 1, and cycle 7 day 1. The length of the CDR3 is 13 residues. Germline CDR1 is SEHNR and CDR2 is FQNEAQ (reference sequence). Trimming stripped 5 bases from V and 14 bases from J, with 16 bases between. In the case of this clone: What it binds is unknown.

The repertoire was sequenced with immunoSEQ multiplex PCR; TCRdb's copy has only in-frame clones and lacks some. Of 80,000 to 100,000 clones in the sample, 85% to 90% are singletons; the top ten hold just under 0.8%. The source was CD4+ or CD8+ T cells sorted from blood, collected in a trial of the OX40 agonist ivuxolimab. This TCR was sampled from an adult with an advanced solid tumor such as melanoma, head and neck, liver or kidney cancer. The rearrangement links TRBV7-9 to TRBJ1-6; the D gene is possibly TRBD1 (5 bases). In DNA, the CDR3 is TGTGCCAGCAGCAACTGGGACGGCATAACCCTCCACTTT. Translated, it gives CASSNWDGITLHF.